The source of this T cell receptor beta chain is a study of early T cells in non-severe SARS-CoV-2 infection. Unique molecular identifiers (one per individual cDNA molecule) were attached. TCRdb re-called the 5' RACE reads with MiXCR, one entry per CDR3 protein. The table lists around 79,000 distinct CDR3 sequences, around 11% of them singletons. Germline values: CDR1 SNHLY, CDR2 FYNNEI. The CDR3 runs to 16 residues. Trimming shortened V by 6 bases and J by 0 bases, and 15 bases separated the two germline ends. Whole-study findings and limits: VDJdb matching, biased toward anti-spike CD8 responses, missed private and CD4 specificities.

This clonotype was seen a handful of times. What it binds is not known. Sample: whole blood, taken at baseline. This sequence originates from an adult who was a healthcare worker with PCR-confirmed SARS-CoV-2 infection or an uninfected control (not recorded which). The chain uses TRBV2 and TRBJ1-3; TRBD1 might be the D (5 bases). The CDR3 here is CASSETGTGSGNTIYF. The CDR3 DNA reads as TGTGCCAGCAGCGAAACGGGGACTGGCTCTGGAAACACCATATATTTT.